A selection of T cell receptor beta chains follows, all from one sample in a study of T cells in localized non-small cell lung cancer. This table comes from immunoSEQ multiplex PCR, and its TCRdb copy is limited to in-frame clones, with some not included. The data contain about 1,100 clones, around a quarter of them singletons. The sequencing used normal lung tissue next to the tumor, collected before any cancer treatment. Source of these receptors: a female donor older than 55 with stage I lung adenocarcinoma. Both conserved end residues are part of each CDR3. D genes are given only for firm matches. Size values are once, few and many counts, or a class for expanded clones, and some rows have none.

J: TRBJ1-2
D: NA
size: NA
V: TRBV28
DNA: TGTGCCAGCAGTTCTGGAATCTATGGCTACACCTTC
CDR3: CASSSGIYGYTF

J: TRBJ1-1
D: NA
size: few
V: TRBV28
DNA: TGTGCCAGCAGGGCCGAGGCGGCCACTGAAGCTTTCTTT
CDR3: CASRAEAATEAFF

J: TRBJ2-1
D: NA
size: medium-sized
V: TRBV9
DNA: TGTGCCAGCAGCCCTGCAGGGTACCCACGTAATGAGCAGTTCTTC
CDR3: CASSPAGYPRNEQFF

J: TRBJ2-2
D: NA
size: NA
V: TRBV25-1
DNA: TGTGCCAGCAGTGTGAGCGGTGGCGGGGAGCTGTTTTTT
CDR3: CASSVSGGGELFF

J: TRBJ1-5
D: NA
size: few
V: TRBV6-7
DNA: TGTGCCAGCAGTGAAGTTCAGCCCCAGCATTTT
CDR3: CASSEVQPQHF

J: TRBJ1-1
D: TRBD1
size: NA
V: TRBV5-1
DNA: TGCGCCAGCAGCTTGGAGGCAGGGGGGTGGAACACTGAAGCTTTCTTT
CDR3: CASSLEAGGWNTEAFF

J: TRBJ1-1
D: NA
size: few
V: TRBV11-3
DNA: TGTGCCAGCAGCTTAGGATCGTGGGGGAGCACTGAAGCTTTCTTT
CDR3: CASSLGSWGSTEAFF

J: TRBJ2-1
D: TRBD2
size: few
V: TRBV7-4
DNA: TGTGCCAGCAGCCCTCCGGCGGGGACTAGCGGGGGGGCAAATGAGCAGTTCTTC
CDR3: CASSPPAGTSGGANEQFF

J: TRBJ1-4
D: TRBD1
size: NA
V: TRBV5-1
DNA: TGCGCCAGCTCCACGGACAGGTCAAGTGAAAAACTGTTTTTT
CDR3: CASSTDRSSEKLFF

J: TRBJ1-1
D: NA
size: NA
V: TRBV29-1
DNA: TGCAGCGCATCTAGCGGGCAGGGTGACACTGAAGCTTTCTTT
CDR3: CSASSGQGDTEAFF

J: TRBJ1-6
D: TRBD1
size: NA
V: TRBV11-3
DNA: TGTGCCAGCAGCTTACCGGGACAGGGTCTTGGTTCACCCCTCCACTTT
CDR3: CASSLPGQGLGSPLHF

J: TRBJ1-1
D: NA
size: NA
V: TRBV5-1
DNA: TGCGCCAGCAGCTTGACGGCAGTTAAAACTGAAGCTTTCTTT
CDR3: CASSLTAVKTEAFF

J: TRBJ1-2
D: NA
size: few
V: TRBV30
DNA: TGTGCCTGGAGTGCGCAACAGACCTATGGCTACACCTTC
CDR3: CAWSAQQTYGYTF

J: TRBJ2-2
D: TRBD1
size: few
V: TRBV30
DNA: TGTGCCTGGAGTACAGGGGATCCCGGGGAGCTGTTTTTT
CDR3: CAWSTGDPGELFF

J: TRBJ2-7
D: TRBD2
size: NA
V: TRBV29-1
DNA: TGCAGCGTTGTTGAACTAGCGGGGGTACCGTACTTC
CDR3: CSVVELAGVPYF

J: TRBJ1-6
D: NA
size: NA
V: TRBV6-8
DNA: TGTGCCAGCAGTCGTGCTGAGAGCTCCTATAATTCACCCCTCCACTTT
CDR3: CASSRAESSYNSPLHF

J: TRBJ1-1
D: NA
size: few
V: TRBV7-5
DNA: TGTGCCAGCAGCCGCACGTTACGGGGACAGGACGTATACACTGAAGCTTTCTTT
CDR3: CASSRTLRGQDVYTEAFF

J: TRBJ1-1
D: NA
size: large
V: TRBV11-3
DNA: TGTGCCAGCAGCTTAGGGGCCAGACCAGACCGTGAAGCTTTCTTT
CDR3: CASSLGARPDREAFF

J: TRBJ2-2
D: NA
size: few
V: TRBV1
DNA: TGCGCCAGCAGCCTAGGAAGACAGGGGACCGGGGAGCTGTTTTTT
CDR3: CASSLGRQGTGELFF

J: TRBJ2-7
D: NA
size: medium-sized
V: TRBV6-8
DNA: TGTGCCAGCAGTTATCGGGGTCGGACGGCAGCCAGCGAGCAGTACTTC
CDR3: CASSYRGRTAASEQYF

J: TRBJ1-1
D: NA
size: few
V: TRBV15
DNA: TGTGCCACCAGCAGAGACACCCTGGAAGGGCCAGGGGAAGCTTTCTTT
CDR3: CATSRDTLEGPGEAFF

J: TRBJ2-5
D: NA
size: NA
V: TRBV19
DNA: TGTGCCAGTAGTATAGACTCGACTATCCAAGAGACCCAGTACTTC
CDR3: CASSIDSTIQETQYF

J: TRBJ2-7
D: NA
size: once
V: TRBV5-1
DNA: TGCGCCAGCAGCTTGAGTCGGGGATCCTACGAGCAGTACTTC
CDR3: CASSLSRGSYEQYF

J: TRBJ2-5
D: NA
size: NA
V: TRBV11-3
DNA: TGTGCCAGCAGCTTGGACAGCCTGGGCGAGACCCAGTACTTC
CDR3: CASSLDSLGETQYF

J: TRBJ2-3
D: NA
size: few
V: TRBV6-8
DNA: TGTGCCAGCAGTGACGCGAGGGATACGCAGTATTTT
CDR3: CASSDARDTQYF